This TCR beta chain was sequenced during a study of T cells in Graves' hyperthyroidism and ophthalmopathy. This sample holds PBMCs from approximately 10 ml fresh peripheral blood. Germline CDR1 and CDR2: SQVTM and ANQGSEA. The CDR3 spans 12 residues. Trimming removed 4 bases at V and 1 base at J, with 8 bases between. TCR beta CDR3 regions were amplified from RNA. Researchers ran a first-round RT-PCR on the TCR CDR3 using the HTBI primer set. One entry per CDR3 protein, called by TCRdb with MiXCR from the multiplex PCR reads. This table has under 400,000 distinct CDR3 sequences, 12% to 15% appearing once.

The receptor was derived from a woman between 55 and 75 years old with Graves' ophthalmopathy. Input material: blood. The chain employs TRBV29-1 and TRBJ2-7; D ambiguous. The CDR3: CSVAGRSYEQYF. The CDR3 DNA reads TGCAGCGTTGCCGGCCGGTCCTACGAGCAGTACTTC.